Following are 8 T cell receptor beta chains from one sample sequenced in a study of blood T cell repertoires in COVID-19 (dated by TCRdb to about 2020). The library was produced with the immunoSEQ multiplex PCR assay. This is the immuneACCESS table as TCRdb keeps it, with only in-frame sequences that have V and J called. A part of the clones is gone; compared with another copy, unresolved V genes explain less than half, and the rest is unexplained. This sample lists 50,000 to 70,000 clones; 79% were detected once. Roughly 3.2% of the sample is taken by the ten largest. The source material was peripheral blood. The receptors originated from a man aged 55 to 70 with acute or convalescent COVID-19.

This clone has only one observation. The chain carries TRBV28 and TRBJ1-5; 9 nucleotides align to TRBD1. V trimming: 3 bases; J trimming: 6 bases; junction bases outside the gene matches: 6. The CDR3 runs 15 residues. Germline V lookup: CDR1 MDHEN, CDR2 SYDVKM. DNA for the CDR3: TGTGCCAGCAGTTTTAGGACAGGGGAAGGTCAGCCCCAGCATTTT. It codes for CASSFRTGEGQPQHF. Combining the CDR3 with reference TRBV28 and TRBJ1-5 gives the whole variable domain DVKVTQSSRYLVKRTGEKVFLECVQDMDHENMFWYRQDPGLGLRLIYFSYDVKMKEKGDIPEGYSVSREKKERFSLILESASTNQTSMYLCASSFRTGEGQPQHFGDGTRLSIL.

V usage is TRBV10-2 and J usage is TRBJ2-5, with a weak D call TRBD2 (6 bases). Trimming stripped 4 bases from V and 5 bases from J, with 17 bases between. The CDR3 contains 15 residues. Germline V gives CDR1 WSHSY, CDR2 SAAADI. CDR3 protein: CASSGIAGSSETQYF. As DNA, the CDR3 is TGCGCCAGCAGTGGGATTGCGGGGTCCAGTGAGACCCAGTACTTC.

The chain has TRBV12-3 or TRBV12-4 and TRBJ1-6, with D uncertain. CDR3 length: 12 amino acids. Deletions cut 6 bases from V and 12 bases from J, with 12 bases between. The CDR3 sequence: CASSRAPGPLHF. The CDR3 DNA sequence: TGTGCCAGCAGCCGAGCTCCGGGACCCCTCCACTTT.

V gene TRBV12-3 or TRBV12-4 combines with J gene TRBJ1-5; D is unresolved. The ends were cut back, 0 bases at V and 5 bases at J, with 5 bases in the middle. The CDR3 is 13 residues long. The CDR3 sequence is CASSLARYQPQHF. In DNA, the CDR3 is TGTGCCAGCAGTTTAGCGAGATATCAGCCCCAGCATTTT.

The chain carries TRBV11-2 and TRBJ2-3; D might be TRBD2 (6 bases). CDR3 size: 16 residues. The V gene lost 5 bases and the J gene lost 2 bases, with 17 bases spanning the gap. The germline gives CDR1 SGHAT, CDR2 FQNNGV. CDR3 sequence: CASSPLGGQPTDTQYF. As DNA, the CDR3 is TGTGCCAGCAGCCCTCTGGGAGGCCAACCCACAGATACGCAGTATTTT.

J is TRBJ1-3 and V is TRBV4-1, with a possible D match to TRBD1 (5 bases). Germline loops: CDR1 MGHRA, CDR2 YSYEKL. The V and J ends lost 3 bases and 4 bases respectively, with 16 bases between them. CDR3 length equals 16 residues. This CDR3 is CASSQGRGTGGNTIYF. The CDR3 nucleotides read TGCGCCAGCAGCCAGGGGAGGGGTACGGGAGGAAACACCATATATTTT.

The J gene is TRBJ2-7, the V gene TRBV5-1; no clear D gene. V was trimmed by 2 bases and J by 3 bases, leaving 6 bases between them. The CDR3 has 12 amino acids. Germline V CDR1 and CDR2: SGHRS, YFSETQ. The chain's CDR3 is CASSLNNYEQYF. CDR3 nucleotide sequence: TGCGCCAGCAGCTTAAACAACTACGAGCAGTACTTC. Full variable domain (outside the CDR3, taken from reference TRBV5-1 and TRBJ2-7): KAGVTQTPRYLIKTRGQQVTLSCSPISGHRSVSWYQQTPGQGLQFLFEYFSETQRNKGNFPGRFSGRQFSNSRSEMNVSTLELGDSALYLCASSLNNYEQYFGPGTRLTVT.

CDR3 DNA sequence: TGTGCCAGCACTACACAGGGGATACATGGCTACACCTTC. This sequence encodes CASTTQGIHGYTF. The chain recombines TRBV27 with TRBJ1-2; 7 positions match TRBD1. The CDR3 is 13 amino acids. From germline, CDR1 is MNHEY and CDR2 SMNVEV (reference sequence). J was trimmed by 6 bases and V by 7 bases; bases with no gene match: 8.